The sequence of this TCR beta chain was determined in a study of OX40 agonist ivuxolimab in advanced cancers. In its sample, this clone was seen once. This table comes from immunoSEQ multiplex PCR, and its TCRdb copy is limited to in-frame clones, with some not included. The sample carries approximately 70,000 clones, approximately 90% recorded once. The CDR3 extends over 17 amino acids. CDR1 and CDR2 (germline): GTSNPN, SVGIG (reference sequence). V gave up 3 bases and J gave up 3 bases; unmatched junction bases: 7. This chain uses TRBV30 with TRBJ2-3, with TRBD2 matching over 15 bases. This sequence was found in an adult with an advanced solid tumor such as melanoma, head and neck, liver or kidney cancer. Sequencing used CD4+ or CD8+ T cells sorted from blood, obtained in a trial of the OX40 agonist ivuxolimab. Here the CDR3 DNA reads TGTGCCTGGAGAAAAGGGACTAGCGGGAGGTTAACAGATACGCAGTATTTT. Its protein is CAWRKGTSGRLTDTQYF.